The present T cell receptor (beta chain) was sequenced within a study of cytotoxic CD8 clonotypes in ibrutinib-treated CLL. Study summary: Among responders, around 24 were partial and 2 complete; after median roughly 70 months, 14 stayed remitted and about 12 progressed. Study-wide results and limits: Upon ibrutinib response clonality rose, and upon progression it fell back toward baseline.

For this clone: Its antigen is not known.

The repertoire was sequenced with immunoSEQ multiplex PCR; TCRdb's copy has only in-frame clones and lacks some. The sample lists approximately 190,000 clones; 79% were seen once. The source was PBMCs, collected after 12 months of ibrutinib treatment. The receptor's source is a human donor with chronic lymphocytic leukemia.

CDR3 bases: TGTGCCAGCAGGGACAGGAACTATGGCTACACCTTC. Translated: CASRDRNYGYTF. The chain couples TRBV6-1 to TRBJ1-2; 7 bases match TRBD1. Germline assignment: CDR1 MNHNS and CDR2 SASEGT. V lost 6 bases to trimming and J lost 2 bases; unmatched junction nucleotides: 0. The CDR3 contains 12 residues.